This TCR beta chain stems from a study of response to subunit inactivated influenza vaccine. TCRdb processed the RT-PCR reads anew with MiXCR; each CDR3 protein has one entry. The sample lists a few hundred thousand distinct CDR3 sequences, 6.5% to 8% occurring once. Trimming stripped 8 bases from V and 4 bases from J, with 9 bases between. The CDR3 is made up of 13 amino acids. This clonotype came up many times. The source was PBMCs from blood, collected less than 25 months after vaccination. The source of this sequence is a man in his fifties or sixties who received an inactivated influenza vaccine. This chain connects TRBV12-3 or TRBV12-4 to TRBJ2-6; D unclear. The CDR3 coding sequence is TGTGCCAGCTCAGGAACCGGGGCCAACGTCCTGACTTTC. Translating it yields CASSGTGANVLTF.